This is a list of T cell receptor beta chains from one sample in a study of technical replicates of blood from a handful of donors. Here immunoSEQ multiplex PCR was the method, and the copy in TCRdb shows in-frame clones only, minus some. The table lists about 99,000 clones, around 96% of them singletons, with 0.2% to 0.25% in the top ten. Sequencing was carried out using T cells isolated from PBMCs. These TCRs come from a human donor in good health. Both conserved end residues are part of each CDR3. The order of the fields is V gene, clone size, D gene, J gene, CDR3 DNA, CDR3 protein. A D gene is named only where the DNA matches it firmly. Clone sizes are given selectively: once, few, many, or a class where the clone is expanded.

v_gene: TRBV6-5
abundance: -
d_gene: -
j_gene: TRBJ2-1
CDR3nt: TGTGCCAGCAGTCAACAGGGTCCCTATAGCGATGAGCAGTTCTTC
CDR3aa: CASSQQGPYSDEQFF

v_gene: TRBV7-3
abundance: -
d_gene: TRBD2
j_gene: TRBJ2-3
CDR3nt: TGTGCCAGCAGCGGAGCGGGGGGGAGCACAGATACGCAGTATTTT
CDR3aa: CASSGAGGSTDTQYF

v_gene: TRBV7-3
abundance: -
d_gene: TRBD1
j_gene: TRBJ2-5
CDR3nt: TGTGCCAGCAGCTTGGACAGGGGAACAAAGACCCAGTACTTC
CDR3aa: CASSLDRGTKTQYF

v_gene: TRBV27
abundance: -
d_gene: TRBD2
j_gene: TRBJ2-7
CDR3nt: TGTGCCAGCAGTTTGACTAGCGACTCCTACGAGCAGTACTTC
CDR3aa: CASSLTSDSYEQYF

v_gene: TRBV11-3
abundance: -
d_gene: TRBD2
j_gene: TRBJ2-7
CDR3nt: TGTGCCAGCAAAAGGACTAGCGGGGGGTTCTCCTACGAGCAGTACTTC
CDR3aa: CASKRTSGGFSYEQYF

v_gene: TRBV18
abundance: -
d_gene: TRBD1
j_gene: TRBJ2-2
CDR3nt: TGTGCCAGCTCACCACCGGGCACAGGGGCGAACACCGGGGAGCTGTTTTTT
CDR3aa: CASSPPGTGANTGELFF

v_gene: TRBV7-8
abundance: -
d_gene: TRBD1
j_gene: TRBJ1-5
CDR3nt: TGTGCCAGCAGTTCGCTACCAGGGGGCTTCGGGGATAGCAATCAGCCCCAGCATTTT
CDR3aa: CASSSLPGGFGDSNQPQHF

v_gene: TRBV25-1
abundance: -
d_gene: -
j_gene: TRBJ1-2
CDR3nt: TGTGCCAGCACACAAGACGGGATCGGGAAGGGCTACACCTTC
CDR3aa: CASTQDGIGKGYTF

v_gene: TRBV6-1
abundance: -
d_gene: -
j_gene: TRBJ1-1
CDR3nt: TGTGCCAGCAGTGCTAACCCTGAAGCTTTCTTT
CDR3aa: CASSANPEAFF

v_gene: TRBV6-5
abundance: -
d_gene: -
j_gene: TRBJ2-7
CDR3nt: TGTGCCAGCAGTTACTCCCTGCGGGGCGAGCAGTACTTC
CDR3aa: CASSYSLRGEQYF

v_gene: TRBV6-1
abundance: -
d_gene: -
j_gene: TRBJ2-7
CDR3nt: TGTGCCTCAATCGAGGGATCAAACGAGCAGTACTTC
CDR3aa: CASIEGSNEQYF

v_gene: TRBV7-6
abundance: -
d_gene: TRBD1
j_gene: TRBJ1-2
CDR3nt: TGTGCCAGCAGCTTAACAGGGGGCGCGCAGGGCTACACCTTC
CDR3aa: CASSLTGGAQGYTF

v_gene: TRBV5-4
abundance: -
d_gene: -
j_gene: TRBJ1-2
CDR3nt: TGTGCCAGCAGCTTGGGCAGGTACCACTATGGCTACACCTTC
CDR3aa: CASSLGRYHYGYTF

v_gene: TRBV18
abundance: -
d_gene: -
j_gene: TRBJ2-7
CDR3nt: TGTGCCAGCTCACCGACAGATGCCTCCTACGAGCAGTACTTC
CDR3aa: CASSPTDASYEQYF

v_gene: TRBV6-5
abundance: -
d_gene: -
j_gene: TRBJ2-7
CDR3nt: TGTGCCAGCAGTTACGGGCGGGCGGAAACCTACGAGCAGTACTTC
CDR3aa: CASSYGRAETYEQYF

v_gene: TRBV7-9
abundance: -
d_gene: TRBD1
j_gene: TRBJ1-1
CDR3nt: TGTGCCAGCAGCGATCGGACAGGGACTAACACTGAAGCTTTCTTT
CDR3aa: CASSDRTGTNTEAFF

v_gene: TRBV6-5
abundance: -
d_gene: -
j_gene: TRBJ2-6
CDR3nt: TGTGCCAGCAGTTCGGGACAATCCAACGTCCTGACTTTC
CDR3aa: CASSSGQSNVLTF

v_gene: TRBV10-3
abundance: -
d_gene: TRBD2
j_gene: TRBJ2-1
CDR3nt: TGTGCCATCAGTGACCCTAGCGGGAAGAATGAGCAGTTCTTC
CDR3aa: CAISDPSGKNEQFF

v_gene: TRBV7-8
abundance: -
d_gene: TRBD2
j_gene: TRBJ2-3
CDR3nt: TGTGCCAGCAGCTTTCTGGGGGGGTTCACAGATACGCAGTATTTT
CDR3aa: CASSFLGGFTDTQYF

v_gene: TRBV2
abundance: -
d_gene: -
j_gene: TRBJ2-3
CDR3nt: TGTGCCAGCACAGGGACTAGCACAGATACGCAGTATTTT
CDR3aa: CASTGTSTDTQYF

v_gene: TRBV6-6
abundance: -
d_gene: -
j_gene: TRBJ1-5
CDR3nt: TGTGCCAGCAGTTCTTTGGGCAGCAATCAGCCCCAGCATTTT
CDR3aa: CASSSLGSNQPQHF

v_gene: TRBV19
abundance: -
d_gene: -
j_gene: TRBJ2-5
CDR3nt: TGTGCCAGTAGCCGAGATTGGACAGTCCAAGAGACCCAGTACTTC
CDR3aa: CASSRDWTVQETQYF

v_gene: TRBV7-9
abundance: -
d_gene: TRBD1
j_gene: TRBJ1-5
CDR3nt: TGTGCCAGCAGCCGTGGACAGGGGAATCAGCCCCAGCATTTT
CDR3aa: CASSRGQGNQPQHF

v_gene: TRBV6-5
abundance: -
d_gene: TRBD1
j_gene: TRBJ2-4
CDR3nt: TGTGCCAGCAGACCGGACAGGGATGGCAAAAACATTCAGTACTTC
CDR3aa: CASRPDRDGKNIQYF

v_gene: TRBV28
abundance: -
d_gene: -
j_gene: TRBJ1-4
CDR3nt: TGTGCCAGCAGCAGAACCTGGGAGCCACCTGAAAAACTGTTTTTT
CDR3aa: CASSRTWEPPEKLFF

v_gene: TRBV9
abundance: -
d_gene: -
j_gene: TRBJ1-3
CDR3nt: TGTGCCAGCAGCGTAGGGGATCACTACAGGGCTGGAAACACCATATATTTT
CDR3aa: CASSVGDHYRAGNTIYF

v_gene: TRBV7-9
abundance: -
d_gene: TRBD1
j_gene: TRBJ1-4
CDR3nt: TGTGCCAGCAGCACCGACAGGGGGCGCCTTGAAAAACTGTTTTTT
CDR3aa: CASSTDRGRLEKLFF

v_gene: TRBV5-1
abundance: -
d_gene: TRBD2
j_gene: TRBJ2-5
CDR3nt: TGCGCCAGCAGCCTGGGGCTAGCGGGGAAAGAGACCCAGTACTTC
CDR3aa: CASSLGLAGKETQYF

v_gene: TRBV7-6
abundance: -
d_gene: TRBD1
j_gene: TRBJ2-3
CDR3nt: TGTGCCAGCAGCCCATCCGGGACAGGGGGTGCAGATACGCAGTATTTT
CDR3aa: CASSPSGTGGADTQYF

v_gene: TRBV27
abundance: -
d_gene: TRBD1
j_gene: TRBJ2-1
CDR3nt: TGTGCCAGCAGTTTCAACACCGCCGGGACAGGGCTGTTCTTC
CDR3aa: CASSFNTAGTGLFF

v_gene: TRBV28
abundance: -
d_gene: TRBD2
j_gene: TRBJ2-7
CDR3nt: TGTGCCAGCAGTTTTACGGGACTAGCGTCACCTACCCCCTACGAGCAGTACTTC
CDR3aa: CASSFTGLASPTPYEQYF

v_gene: TRBV7-8
abundance: -
d_gene: TRBD1
j_gene: TRBJ1-5
CDR3nt: TGTGCCAGCAGCCCGACAGGGGGGCGCAATCAGCCCCAGCATTTT
CDR3aa: CASSPTGGRNQPQHF

v_gene: TRBV7-9
abundance: -
d_gene: -
j_gene: TRBJ1-1
CDR3nt: TGTGCCAGCAGCTTATCCAGCGGGGCCGAAGCTTTCTTT
CDR3aa: CASSLSSGAEAFF

v_gene: TRBV27
abundance: -
d_gene: TRBD1
j_gene: TRBJ2-4
CDR3nt: TGTGCCAGCTCACAAACAGGGGAAAACATTCAGTACTTC
CDR3aa: CASSQTGENIQYF

v_gene: TRBV5-1
abundance: -
d_gene: TRBD1
j_gene: TRBJ1-4
CDR3nt: TGCGCCAGCAGTGGTTCGACAGGGCCAACTAATGAAAAACTGTTTTTT
CDR3aa: CASSGSTGPTNEKLFF

v_gene: TRBV19
abundance: -
d_gene: -
j_gene: TRBJ2-6
CDR3nt: TGTGCCAGTCTTCAACCGGGAGCTGGGGCCAACGTCCTGACTTTC
CDR3aa: CASLQPGAGANVLTF

v_gene: TRBV28
abundance: -
d_gene: -
j_gene: TRBJ2-7
CDR3nt: TGTGCCGCCCAGGGGCACGGGAACCACTACGAGCAGTACTTC
CDR3aa: CAAQGHGNHYEQYF

v_gene: TRBV5-1
abundance: -
d_gene: TRBD2
j_gene: TRBJ2-7
CDR3nt: TGCGCCAGCAGCTTGGCCGGATCGTCTAGCGGGCACGAGCAGTACTTC
CDR3aa: CASSLAGSSSGHEQYF

v_gene: TRBV7-8
abundance: -
d_gene: -
j_gene: TRBJ1-2
CDR3nt: TGTGCCAGCAACCTCGGGCCAGGGGATGCAGGCTACACCTTC
CDR3aa: CASNLGPGDAGYTF

v_gene: TRBV7-8
abundance: -
d_gene: TRBD2
j_gene: TRBJ2-3
CDR3nt: TGTGCCAGCAGCACCGGGACTAGCGGGCGCCCAGGGCCGGGATATACGCAGTATTTT
CDR3aa: CASSTGTSGRPGPGYTQYF

v_gene: TRBV11-2
abundance: -
d_gene: -
j_gene: TRBJ2-2
CDR3nt: TGTGCCAGCAGCTTCGGGACAGCGGGCACCGGGGAGCTGTTTTTT
CDR3aa: CASSFGTAGTGELFF

v_gene: TRBV28
abundance: once
d_gene: TRBD1
j_gene: TRBJ2-1
CDR3nt: TGTGCCAGCAGTGACAGGGAGTACAATGAGCAGTTCTTC
CDR3aa: CASSDREYNEQFF

v_gene: TRBV19
abundance: -
d_gene: -
j_gene: TRBJ1-1
CDR3nt: TGTGCCAGTAGTCCCCGGGAGAACACTGAAGCTTTCTTT
CDR3aa: CASSPRENTEAFF

v_gene: TRBV27
abundance: -
d_gene: TRBD2
j_gene: TRBJ2-3
CDR3nt: TGTGCCAGCAGCTCCACGACTAGCGGGAGGGCAGATACGCAGTATTTT
CDR3aa: CASSSTTSGRADTQYF

v_gene: TRBV10-2
abundance: -
d_gene: TRBD1
j_gene: TRBJ2-5
CDR3nt: TGCGCCAGCAGTGAAATGACAGGGGGACAAGAGACCCAGTACTTC
CDR3aa: CASSEMTGGQETQYF

v_gene: TRBV6-1
abundance: -
d_gene: -
j_gene: TRBJ1-2
CDR3nt: TGTGCCAGCACTACAGGATCCCGCAACTATGGCTACACCTTC
CDR3aa: CASTTGSRNYGYTF

v_gene: TRBV4-1
abundance: -
d_gene: -
j_gene: TRBJ2-2
CDR3nt: TGCGCCAGCAGCCACGTCGCTAGCGCGATTACCGGGGAGCTGTTTTTT
CDR3aa: CASSHVASAITGELFF

v_gene: TRBV7-3
abundance: -
d_gene: TRBD1
j_gene: TRBJ2-5
CDR3nt: TGTGCCAGCAGCTCGACAGGGATGGAAGAGACCCAGTACTTC
CDR3aa: CASSSTGMEETQYF